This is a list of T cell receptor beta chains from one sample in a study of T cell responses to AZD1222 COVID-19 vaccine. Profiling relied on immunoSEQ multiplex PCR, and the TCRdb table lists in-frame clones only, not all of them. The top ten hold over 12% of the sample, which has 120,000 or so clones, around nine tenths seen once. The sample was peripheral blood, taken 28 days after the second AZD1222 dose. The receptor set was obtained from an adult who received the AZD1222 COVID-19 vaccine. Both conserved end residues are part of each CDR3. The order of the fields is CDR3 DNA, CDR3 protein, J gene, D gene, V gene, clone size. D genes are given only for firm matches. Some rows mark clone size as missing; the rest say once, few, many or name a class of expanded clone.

CDR3 DNA: TGTGCCAGCAGCCGGGACAGTTCCTCCACAGATACGCAGTATTTT
CDR3 protein: CASSRDSSSTDTQYF
J gene: TRBJ2-3
D gene: TRBD1
V gene: TRBV3-1/TRBV3-2
clone size: NA

CDR3 DNA: TGTGCCAGCGGGAACGGAAATTCACCCCTCCACTTT
CDR3 protein: CASGNGNSPLHF
J gene: TRBJ1-6
D gene: NA
V gene: TRBV6-6
clone size: NA

CDR3 DNA: TGTGCCATCGGGAGCCGGAGCGACGCAATTTCCAATGAGCAGTTCTTC
CDR3 protein: CAIGSRSDAISNEQFF
J gene: TRBJ2-1
D gene: NA
V gene: TRBV10-3
clone size: NA

CDR3 DNA: TGTGCCAGCAGCTCCAAACCGGGACAGGGGTACACAGATACGCAGTATTTT
CDR3 protein: CASSSKPGQGYTDTQYF
J gene: TRBJ2-3
D gene: TRBD1
V gene: TRBV5-4
clone size: NA

CDR3 DNA: TGTGCCAGCACCAGGGCGGCTTTCTTT
CDR3 protein: CASTRAAFF
J gene: TRBJ1-1
D gene: NA
V gene: TRBV21-1
clone size: few

CDR3 DNA: TGTGCCAGCTCACCGGGGGGATGGGATGAAGCTTTCTTT
CDR3 protein: CASSPGGWDEAFF
J gene: TRBJ1-1
D gene: NA
V gene: TRBV18
clone size: NA

CDR3 DNA: TGTGCCAGTAGTATAAACAGGGCTGGCGGCTACACCTTC
CDR3 protein: CASSINRAGGYTF
J gene: TRBJ1-2
D gene: NA
V gene: TRBV19
clone size: NA

CDR3 DNA: TGTGCCAGCAGGGAAACAGGGCTCCACGAGCAGTACTTC
CDR3 protein: CASRETGLHEQYF
J gene: TRBJ2-7
D gene: NA
V gene: TRBV12-3/TRBV12-4
clone size: NA

CDR3 DNA: TGCAGTGCCAGTAGGCGAACCTACGAGCAGTACTTC
CDR3 protein: CSASRRTYEQYF
J gene: TRBJ2-7
D gene: NA
V gene: TRBV20-1
clone size: NA

CDR3 DNA: TGTGCCAGCAGTTACTCGACGGTGTCTGGCTACACCTTC
CDR3 protein: CASSYSTVSGYTF
J gene: TRBJ1-2
D gene: NA
V gene: TRBV6-5
clone size: NA

CDR3 DNA: TGTGCCAGCAAGCCCGGCCTGGGCGAGCAGTACTTC
CDR3 protein: CASKPGLGEQYF
J gene: TRBJ2-7
D gene: NA
V gene: TRBV27
clone size: NA

CDR3 DNA: TGTGCCAGCAGCCCCTCCGGTATGCGGGGGGCCTACAATGAGCAGTTCTTC
CDR3 protein: CASSPSGMRGAYNEQFF
J gene: TRBJ2-1
D gene: TRBD2
V gene: TRBV9
clone size: NA

CDR3 DNA: TGTGCCAGTAGTAATCGGGACAGGGATAATAACAATCAGCCCCAGCATTTT
CDR3 protein: CASSNRDRDNNNQPQHF
J gene: TRBJ1-5
D gene: TRBD1
V gene: TRBV19
clone size: NA

CDR3 DNA: TGTGCCAGCAGTTTATCAGTTAGCGGGAGGGCTGAGCAGTACTTC
CDR3 protein: CASSLSVSGRAEQYF
J gene: TRBJ2-7
D gene: TRBD2
V gene: TRBV27
clone size: NA

CDR3 DNA: TGTGCCAGCCTCGGGCCCACTGAAGCTTTCTTT
CDR3 protein: CASLGPTEAFF
J gene: TRBJ1-1
D gene: NA
V gene: TRBV28
clone size: few

CDR3 DNA: TGTGCCATCAGCCCAGGGGGAACCTCTGGAAACACCATATATTTT
CDR3 protein: CAISPGGTSGNTIYF
J gene: TRBJ1-3
D gene: TRBD1
V gene: TRBV10-3
clone size: NA

CDR3 DNA: TGTGCCAGCAGCTTGGCAAGGGGGGAAACCACAGATACGCAGTATTTT
CDR3 protein: CASSLARGETTDTQYF
J gene: TRBJ2-3
D gene: NA
V gene: TRBV5-4
clone size: NA

CDR3 DNA: TGTGCCAGCAGCCCACAGGGGGCACCTGTCTATGGCTACACCTTC
CDR3 protein: CASSPQGAPVYGYTF
J gene: TRBJ1-2
D gene: TRBD1
V gene: TRBV3-1/TRBV3-2
clone size: NA

CDR3 DNA: TGCGCCAGCAGCTGGGGACTAGCGAGCGAGCAGTACTTC
CDR3 protein: CASSWGLASEQYF
J gene: TRBJ2-7
D gene: TRBD2
V gene: TRBV5-1
clone size: NA

CDR3 DNA: TGCGCCAGCAGCTTTGAGTACTCAGGGGGTGGCTATAATTCACCCCTCCACTTT
CDR3 protein: CASSFEYSGGGYNSPLHF
J gene: TRBJ1-6
D gene: TRBD1
V gene: TRBV5-1
clone size: NA

CDR3 DNA: TGTGCCAGCAGTCCTCCCCTTGACAGGGTAGGCGAAAAACTGTTTTTT
CDR3 protein: CASSPPLDRVGEKLFF
J gene: TRBJ1-4
D gene: TRBD1
V gene: TRBV28
clone size: NA

CDR3 DNA: TGTGCCAGCAGCCAACCCGGACAGGGTACGAGCTACACCTTC
CDR3 protein: CASSQPGQGTSYTF
J gene: TRBJ1-2
D gene: TRBD1
V gene: TRBV7-9
clone size: few

CDR3 DNA: TGTGCCACCAGTACTAGCGGGGGTTCAGATACGCAGTATTTT
CDR3 protein: CATSTSGGSDTQYF
J gene: TRBJ2-3
D gene: TRBD2
V gene: TRBV24-1
clone size: NA

CDR3 DNA: TGTGCCTGGAGCCCGACAGCCGCCTACAATGAGCAGTTCTTC
CDR3 protein: CAWSPTAAYNEQFF
J gene: TRBJ2-1
D gene: NA
V gene: TRBV30
clone size: NA

CDR3 DNA: TGTGCCAGCAGTTCCGGGACAGGGTCCCACGAGCAGTACTTC
CDR3 protein: CASSSGTGSHEQYF
J gene: TRBJ2-7
D gene: TRBD1
V gene: TRBV28
clone size: NA

CDR3 DNA: TGTGCCATCAGTGGGGGGGGATCCTACAATGAGCAGTTCTTC
CDR3 protein: CAISGGGSYNEQFF
J gene: TRBJ2-1
D gene: TRBD2
V gene: TRBV10-3
clone size: NA

CDR3 DNA: TGTGCCAGTAGGGGGGGACAATCGGGGAACACCGGGGAGCTGTTTTTT
CDR3 protein: CASRGGQSGNTGELFF
J gene: TRBJ2-2
D gene: NA
V gene: TRBV19
clone size: NA

CDR3 DNA: TGTGCCAGCAGTTTGGATAGCGGGATCTACAATGAGCAGTTCTTC
CDR3 protein: CASSLDSGIYNEQFF
J gene: TRBJ2-1
D gene: TRBD2
V gene: TRBV6-5
clone size: NA

CDR3 DNA: TGTGCTAGTGGGCCCCAATTCCGCCCTGAAGCTTTCTTT
CDR3 protein: CASGPQFRPEAFF
J gene: TRBJ1-1
D gene: NA
V gene: TRBV12-5
clone size: NA

CDR3 DNA: TGCGCCAGCAGCTTGGCTTGGAAACAAGAGACCCAGTACTTC
CDR3 protein: CASSLAWKQETQYF
J gene: TRBJ2-5
D gene: NA
V gene: TRBV5-1
clone size: NA

CDR3 DNA: TGTGCCAGCAGTGCCAACGACAGGGGGGACACTGAAGCTTTCTTT
CDR3 protein: CASSANDRGDTEAFF
J gene: TRBJ1-1
D gene: TRBD1
V gene: TRBV6-4
clone size: NA

CDR3 DNA: TGTGCCAGCAGTTATGCCGTGAACACTGAAGCTTTCTTT
CDR3 protein: CASSYAVNTEAFF
J gene: TRBJ1-1
D gene: NA
V gene: TRBV27
clone size: NA

CDR3 DNA: TGTGCCATCAGTGACAGGGCAGGCGAGCAGTACTTC
CDR3 protein: CAISDRAGEQYF
J gene: TRBJ2-7
D gene: NA
V gene: TRBV10-3
clone size: NA

CDR3 DNA: TGTGCCAGCAGCCCAGATACAGGGTTGCAGGGCTACACCTTC
CDR3 protein: CASSPDTGLQGYTF
J gene: TRBJ1-2
D gene: NA
V gene: TRBV14
clone size: NA

CDR3 DNA: TGTGCCAGCTCACCCTATACGGGGGCTAGGGAAAAACTGTTTTTT
CDR3 protein: CASSPYTGAREKLFF
J gene: TRBJ1-4
D gene: NA
V gene: TRBV18
clone size: NA

CDR3 DNA: TGTGCCTGGGGGAGGGATCCCTATGGCTACACCTTC
CDR3 protein: CAWGRDPYGYTF
J gene: TRBJ1-2
D gene: NA
V gene: TRBV30
clone size: NA

CDR3 DNA: TGTGCCAGCAGCTTACTCCTCTCTGGAAACACCATATATTTT
CDR3 protein: CASSLLLSGNTIYF
J gene: TRBJ1-3
D gene: NA
V gene: TRBV7-8
clone size: NA

CDR3 DNA: TGTGCCAGCAGCCAAGTCTCGAGTACCCGGTCGCCCCAGTACTTC
CDR3 protein: CASSQVSSTRSPQYF
J gene: TRBJ2-5
D gene: NA
V gene: TRBV3-1/TRBV3-2
clone size: NA

CDR3 DNA: TGCGCCAGCAGTCCCGGGACAGGGGATTACGAGCAGTACTTC
CDR3 protein: CASSPGTGDYEQYF
J gene: TRBJ2-7
D gene: TRBD1
V gene: TRBV5-1
clone size: many

CDR3 DNA: TGTGCCAGCAGCCACACTTCAAGCCCCCAGTACTTC
CDR3 protein: CASSHTSSPQYF
J gene: TRBJ2-5
D gene: NA
V gene: TRBV3-1/TRBV3-2
clone size: NA

CDR3 DNA: TGTGCCAGCACCCTGGTGACGAACACTGAAGCTTTCTTT
CDR3 protein: CASTLVTNTEAFF
J gene: TRBJ1-1
D gene: NA
V gene: TRBV6-6
clone size: NA

CDR3 DNA: TGCGCCAGCAGCTTGGGGGGGCAAGAGACCCAGTACTTC
CDR3 protein: CASSLGGQETQYF
J gene: TRBJ2-5
D gene: NA
V gene: TRBV5-1
clone size: NA

CDR3 DNA: TGTGCCAGCAGTTTAGGACCGCCGGAAGGCCCCCAGCATTTT
CDR3 protein: CASSLGPPEGPQHF
J gene: TRBJ1-5
D gene: NA
V gene: TRBV27
clone size: NA